This T cell receptor (beta chain) derives from a study of cytomegalovirus exposure and HLA in healthy donors. Primers included in the PCR were 60 Vbeta and 13 Jbeta primers. Some clones are missing from TCRdb's copy, which holds only in-frame ones; the method was immunoSEQ multiplex PCR. This table has around 130,000 clones, more than 70% appearing once. As for this clone: Distinct nucleotide sequences in the sample also encode this CDR3.

This CDR3 contains 13 residues. From germline, CDR1 is SNHLY and CDR2 FYNNEI. Unmatched junction bases numbered 2, after V lost 6 bases and J lost 3 bases. The source of this sequence is a woman in her twenties or thirties in good health and CMV-seropositive. The V gene is TRBV2, the J gene TRBJ2-7; 10 nucleotides align to TRBD1. Sequencing used PBMCs. The CDR3 DNA reads TGTGCCAGCAGCGGACAGGGGGTCTACGAGCAGTACTTC. Residues: CASSGQGVYEQYF.